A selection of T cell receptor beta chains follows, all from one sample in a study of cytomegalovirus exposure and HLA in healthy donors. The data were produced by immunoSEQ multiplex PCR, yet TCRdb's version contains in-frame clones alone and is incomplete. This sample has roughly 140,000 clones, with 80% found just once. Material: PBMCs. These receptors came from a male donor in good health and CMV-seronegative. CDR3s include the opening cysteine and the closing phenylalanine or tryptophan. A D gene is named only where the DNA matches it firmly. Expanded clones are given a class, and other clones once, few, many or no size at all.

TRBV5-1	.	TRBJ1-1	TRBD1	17	TGCGCCAGCAGCTTGGGGCCCGGGACAGGGTCAGGCACTGAAGCTTTCTTT	CASSLGPGTGSGTEAFF
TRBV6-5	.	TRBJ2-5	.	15	TGTGCCAGCAGTTACTCCGCGGGGACTCAAGAGACCCAGTACTTC	CASSYSAGTQETQYF
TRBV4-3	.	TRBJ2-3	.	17	TGCGCCAGCAGCCAAGAAGGGCGGGACTTTAGCACAGATACGCAGTATTTT	CASSQEGRDFSTDTQYF
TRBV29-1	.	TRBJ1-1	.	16	TGCAGCGTTGAAGAACGGCTAAGGACAGTGAACACTGAAGCTTTCTTT	CSVEERLRTVNTEAFF
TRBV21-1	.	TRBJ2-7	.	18	TGTGCCAGCAGCAAAGCAGTGGGACAGGGGGAGAACGCCTACGAGCAGTACTTC	CASSKAVGQGENAYEQYF
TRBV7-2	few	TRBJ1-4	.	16	TGTGCCAGCAGCGCCCAGGATTTCGCAACTAATGAAAAACTGTTTTTT	CASSAQDFATNEKLFF
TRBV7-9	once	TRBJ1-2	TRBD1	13	TGTGCCAGCAGTTGGGACAGTAACTATGGCTACACCTTC	CASSWDSNYGYTF
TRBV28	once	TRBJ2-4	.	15	TGTGCCAGCAGTGATTTCAGTCTAGCCAAAAACATTCAGTACTTC	CASSDFSLAKNIQYF
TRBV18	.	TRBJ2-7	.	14	TGTGCCAGCTCACCCCAGGGGGGAGAGTACGAGCAGTACTTC	CASSPQGGEYEQYF
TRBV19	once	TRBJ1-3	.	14	TGTGCCAGTAGGTCCACGTCGAGTGGAAACACCATATATTTT	CASRSTSSGNTIYF
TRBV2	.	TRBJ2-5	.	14	TGTGCCAGCAGTGAATGGGGGCTAGGAGAGACCCAGTACTTC	CASSEWGLGETQYF
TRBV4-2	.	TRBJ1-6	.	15	TGTGCCAGCAGCCAGGACAGAACGTATAATTCACCCCTCCACTTT	CASSQDRTYNSPLHF
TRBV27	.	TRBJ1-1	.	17	TGTGCCAGCAGTTTTGCGCAGGGCGCGGTCTGGAACACTGAAGCTTTCTTT	CASSFAQGAVWNTEAFF
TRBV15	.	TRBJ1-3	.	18	TGTGCCACCAGCAGAGAAGGAGTTACGTTCACTTCTGGAAACACCATATATTTT	CATSREGVTFTSGNTIYF
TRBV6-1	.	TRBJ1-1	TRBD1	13	TGTGCCAGCAGTGAAACAGGGGGAGGGAAAGCTTTCTTT	CASSETGGGKAFF
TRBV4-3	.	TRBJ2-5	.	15	TGCGCCAGCAGCCCCCGGGACTGGAAACAAGAGACCCAGTACTTC	CASSPRDWKQETQYF
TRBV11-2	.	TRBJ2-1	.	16	TGTGCCAGCAGCTTACCCCCAGGGGGGTGGGTTCGGGAGCAGTTCTTC	CASSLPPGGWVREQFF
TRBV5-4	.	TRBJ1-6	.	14	TGTGCCAGCAGCTTGGTGGCGGAAAATTCACCCCTCCACTTT	CASSLVAENSPLHF
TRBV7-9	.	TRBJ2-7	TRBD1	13	TGTGCCAGCAGTCGACAGGGATACTACGAGCAGTACTTC	CASSRQGYYEQYF
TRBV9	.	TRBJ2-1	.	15	TGTGCCAGCAGCCGCGTGGGGGCCATGGAGAATGAGCAGTTCTTC	CASSRVGAMENEQFF
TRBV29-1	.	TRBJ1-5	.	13	TGCAGCGTTGAACTACAGAAAAATCAGCCCCAGCATTTT	CSVELQKNQPQHF
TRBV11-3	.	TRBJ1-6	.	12	TGTGCCAGCAGCGTCCGGGGATCACCCCTCCACTTT	CASSVRGSPLHF
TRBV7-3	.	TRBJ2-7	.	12	TGTGCCAGCAGCTTGGGGGGTGACGAGCAGTACTTC	CASSLGGDEQYF
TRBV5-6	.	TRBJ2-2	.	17	TGTGCCAGCAGCTTGGCGGGCGGGGTAACGAACACCGGGGAGCTGTTTTTT	CASSLAGGVTNTGELFF
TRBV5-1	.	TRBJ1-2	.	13	TGCGCCAGCAGCTTGGAGACGGGCTATGGCTACACCTTC	CASSLETGYGYTF
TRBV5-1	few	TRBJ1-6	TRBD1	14	TGCGCCAGCAGCTGGACAGGGGGGAATTCACCCCTCCACTTT	CASSWTGGNSPLHF
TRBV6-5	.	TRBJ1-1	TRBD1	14	TGTGCCAGCAGTCTGACAGGGGGGAGCACTGAAGCTTTCTTT	CASSLTGGSTEAFF
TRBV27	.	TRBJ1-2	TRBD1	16	TGTGCCAGCAGTTTAACAGGGGGAGATCTTCACCGAGGCTACACCTTC	CASSLTGGDLHRGYTF
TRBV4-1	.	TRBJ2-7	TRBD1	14	TGCGCCAGCAGCCCCGGGGACAGGACGTACGAGCAGTACTTC	CASSPGDRTYEQYF
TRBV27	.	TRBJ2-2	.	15	TGTGCCAGCAGGGTACGGGGTGATAACACCGGGGAGCTGTTTTTT	CASRVRGDNTGELFF
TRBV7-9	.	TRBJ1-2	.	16	TGTGCCAGCAGCTTAAGAAGTCCGGGACATAAGAGTGGCTACACCTTC	CASSLRSPGHKSGYTF
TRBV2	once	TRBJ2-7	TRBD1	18	TGTGCCAGCAGGGGGGACAGGGAAGGGCTTTGGTACGTGTACGAGCAGTACTTC	CASRGDREGLWYVYEQYF
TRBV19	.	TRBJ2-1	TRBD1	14	TGTGCCAGTAGTGAACAGGGGCAAAGGGGTGAGCAGTTCTTC	CASSEQGQRGEQFF
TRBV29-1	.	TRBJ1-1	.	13	TGCAGCGGTGGAGCCGGGGGGAACACTGAAGCTTTCTTT	CSGGAGGNTEAFF
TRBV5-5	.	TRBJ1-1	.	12	TGTGCCAGCAGCTTCTTGAACACTGAAGCTTTCTTT	CASSFLNTEAFF
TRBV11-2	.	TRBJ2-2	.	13	TGTGCCAGCAGCTTATCCCGCGGCGCGGAGCTGTTTTTT	CASSLSRGAELFF
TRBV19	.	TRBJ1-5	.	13	TGTGCCAGTAAGCGGTACAGAGGACAGCCCCAGCATTTT	CASKRYRGQPQHF
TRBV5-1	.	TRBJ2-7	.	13	TGCGCCAGCAGCTCTACGGGGACCTACGAGCAGTACTTC	CASSSTGTYEQYF
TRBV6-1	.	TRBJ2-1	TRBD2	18	TGTGCCAGCAGTGAACTTCGCGCGGGACTAGCGGGTTTCAATGAGCAGTTCTTC	CASSELRAGLAGFNEQFF
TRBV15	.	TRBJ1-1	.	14	TGTGCCACCAGCAGGGAGGACAGCCAGGATGAAGCTTTCTTT	CATSREDSQDEAFF
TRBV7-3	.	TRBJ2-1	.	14	TGTGCCAGCAGCCCCGGGGGGCTAGGGATTGAGCAGTTCTTC	CASSPGGLGIEQFF
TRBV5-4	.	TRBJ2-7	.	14	TGTGCCAGCGGGGAATCAGGGCCCTCCTACGAGCAGTACTTC	CASGESGPSYEQYF
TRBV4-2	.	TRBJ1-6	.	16	TGTGCCAGCAGCCAAGAATCCCGTTCCCATAATTCACCCCTCCACTTT	CASSQESRSHNSPLHF
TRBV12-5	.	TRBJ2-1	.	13	TGTGCTAGTGCGGGGACAATCTGGGATGAGCAGTTCTTC	CASAGTIWDEQFF
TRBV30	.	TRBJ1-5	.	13	TGTGCCTGGAGTCCACAAACAGATCAGCCCCAGCATTTT	CAWSPQTDQPQHF
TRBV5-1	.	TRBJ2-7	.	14	TGCGCCAGCAGCCAAACAAATACAGGGCTCGAGCAGTACTTC	CASSQTNTGLEQYF
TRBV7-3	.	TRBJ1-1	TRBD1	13	TGTGCCAGCAGCTGGGACAGGAACACTGAAGCTTTCTTT	CASSWDRNTEAFF
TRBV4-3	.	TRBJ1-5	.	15	TGCGCCAGCAGCCAAGTTTATCCGGGCAATCAGCCCCAGCATTTT	CASSQVYPGNQPQHF
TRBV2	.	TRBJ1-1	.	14	TGTGCCAGCAGTGGGCAGGCCCCGAACACTGAAGCTTTCTTT	CASSGQAPNTEAFF
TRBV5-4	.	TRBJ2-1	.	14	TGTGCCAGCAGCTCGGGGGAGTACTACAATGAGCAGTTCTTC	CASSSGEYYNEQFF
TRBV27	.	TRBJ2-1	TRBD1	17	TGTGCCAGCAGTTTAGACTTCTCTTCAGGGGGCTTGATTGAGCAGTTCTTC	CASSLDFSSGGLIEQFF
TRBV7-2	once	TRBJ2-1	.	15	TGTGCCAGCAGCAAGGCGGGGTCCCTTTACAATGAGCAGTTCTTC	CASSKAGSLYNEQFF
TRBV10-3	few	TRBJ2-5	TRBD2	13	TGTGCCATCGGGGCGGGGGGGCCGGAGACCCAGTACTTC	CAIGAGGPETQYF